The rows below give T cell receptor beta chains drawn from one sample of a study of blood T cell repertoires in COVID-19. Repertoires were generated with immunoSEQ multiplex PCR, while TCRdb's copy carries only in-frame clones and drops some. The sample holds over 300,000 clones, 87% seen once. Sequenced sample: PBMCs or T cells enriched from blood (not recorded which). The source of these receptors is a woman aged 30 to 39 who had recovered from COVID-19. Both conserved end residues are part of each CDR3. D genes are given only for firm matches. Not all rows give a size; the values are once, few, many and, for expanded clones, a class.

>TRBV15|NA|TRBJ2-2|NA
CATLNWGGTGELFF
TGTGCCACCTTGAATTGGGGAGGCACCGGGGAGCTGTTTTTT
>TRBV11-2|NA|TRBJ1-4|TRBD1
CASSLDRGPNEKLFF
TGTGCCAGCAGCTTGGACAGGGGGCCTAATGAAAAACTGTTTTTT
>TRBV5-1|NA|TRBJ2-2|TRBD2
CASRTTSGGRHTGELFF
TGCGCCAGCCGTACCACTAGCGGGGGGCGACACACCGGGGAGCTGTTTTTT
>TRBV30|NA|TRBJ2-7|NA
CAWSVGREDEQYF
TGTGCCTGGAGTGTGGGTAGGGAGGACGAGCAGTACTTC
>TRBV5-1|NA|TRBJ2-5|TRBD2
CASSLVGTGGETQYF
TGCGCCAGCAGCTTGGTCGGGACGGGAGGGGAGACCCAGTACTTC
>TRBV13|NA|TRBJ2-3|NA
CASSLEARLSTDTQYF
TGTGCCAGCAGCTTAGAAGCCAGGCTTAGCACAGATACGCAGTATTTT
>TRBV19|NA|TRBJ1-5|NA
CASSTGNQPQHF
TGTGCCAGTAGTACCGGGAATCAGCCCCAGCATTTT
>TRBV25-1|NA|TRBJ1-2|TRBD1
CAATGTGAYGYTF
TGCGCTGCGACCGGGACAGGGGCCTATGGCTACACCTTC
>TRBV30|NA|TRBJ1-3|NA
CAWWGGSGNTIYF
TGTGCCTGGTGGGGGGGTTCTGGAAACACCATATATTTT
>TRBV15|NA|TRBJ1-6|NA
CATSRDGGKALHF
TGTGCCACCAGCAGAGATGGCGGTAAGGCCCTCCACTTT
>TRBV19|NA|TRBJ2-3|TRBD2
CASSILASGGADTQYF
TGTGCCAGTAGTATCTTGGCCAGCGGGGGGGCAGATACGCAGTATTTT
>TRBV27|NA|TRBJ2-1|NA
CASTLFNEQFF
TGTGCCAGCACTCTGTTCAATGAGCAGTTCTTC
>TRBV10-1|NA|TRBJ2-7|NA
CASSDPDSYEQYF
TGCGCCAGCAGTGACCCTGACAGCTACGAGCAGTACTTC
>TRBV3-1/TRBV3-2|NA|TRBJ1-1|NA
CASSQVPGSSEAFF
TGTGCCAGCAGCCAAGTTCCAGGGTCGAGTGAAGCTTTCTTT
>TRBV27|NA|TRBJ2-7|TRBD2
CASSFSATSSYEQYF
TGTGCCAGCAGTTTTTCCGCGACTAGCAGCTACGAGCAGTACTTC
>TRBV21-1|once|TRBJ1-1|NA
CASSTTGGEDTEAFF
TGTGCCAGCAGCACCACAGGGGGGGAGGACACTGAAGCTTTCTTT
>TRBV5-4|NA|TRBJ2-2|NA
CASSPQAGELFF
TGTGCCAGCAGCCCCCAGGCCGGGGAGCTGTTTTTT
>TRBV5-1|NA|TRBJ1-2|NA
CASSLGLLYGYTF
TGCGCCAGCAGCTTGGGCTTACTCTATGGCTACACCTTC
>TRBV5-4|NA|TRBJ2-3|TRBD2
CASSPSAGTSGGAGTQYF
TGTGCCAGCAGTCCCTCGGCCGGGACTAGCGGGGGGGCGGGTACGCAGTATTTT
>TRBV3-1/TRBV3-2|NA|TRBJ1-1|NA
CASSSAGRGTEAFF
TGTGCCAGCAGCTCAGCGGGGCGCGGCACTGAAGCTTTCTTT
>TRBV5-1|NA|TRBJ1-1|TRBD1
CASSGGTGSITEAFF
TGCGCCAGCAGCGGGGGGACAGGGTCGATCACTGAAGCTTTCTTT
>TRBV19|NA|TRBJ1-2|TRBD1
CASGDYRGYGYTF
TGTGCCAGTGGCGACTACAGGGGATATGGCTACACCTTC
>TRBV11-2|NA|TRBJ1-2|NA
CASSLSDYGYTF
TGTGCCAGCAGCTTATCCGACTATGGCTACACCTTC
>TRBV7-9|NA|TRBJ1-1|TRBD1
CASSGDSKNTEAFF
TGTGCCAGCAGCGGGGACAGCAAGAACACTGAAGCTTTCTTT
>TRBV6-1|NA|TRBJ2-7|TRBD1
CASSDLTGVQYF
TGTGCCAGCAGTGACCTAACAGGGGTGCAGTACTTC
>TRBV4-1|NA|TRBJ1-2|NA
CASSQTRGLNYGYTF
TGCGCCAGCAGCCAAACTCGCGGTTTAAACTATGGCTACACCTTC
>TRBV2|NA|TRBJ2-3|TRBD2
CASRRLAGSTDTQYF
TGTGCCAGCAGGAGACTAGCGGGGAGCACAGATACGCAGTATTTT
>TRBV7-2|few|TRBJ1-6|NA
CASRMDRFSPLHF
TGTGCCAGCAGGATGGACAGATTCTCACCCCTCCACTTT
>TRBV6-2/TRBV6-3|NA|TRBJ1-2|NA
CASSYPTHKTANYGYTF
TGTGCCAGCAGTTACCCGACACACAAGACAGCTAACTATGGCTACACCTTC
>TRBV5-1|once|TRBJ2-7|NA
CASSLAHGAYEQYF
TGCGCCAGCAGCTTGGCCCACGGGGCCTACGAGCAGTACTTC
>TRBV15|NA|TRBJ1-5|TRBD1
CATSRRQGSDQDQPQHF
TGTGCCACCAGCAGGAGACAGGGGTCGGACCAAGATCAGCCCCAGCATTTT
>TRBV27|NA|TRBJ1-1|NA
CASSSILSGTEAFF
TGTGCCAGCAGTTCCATCCTCTCAGGGACTGAAGCTTTCTTT
>TRBV13|NA|TRBJ1-3|NA
CASSLGLGGNTIYF
TGTGCCAGCAGCCTCGGACTGGGAGGAAACACCATATATTTT
>TRBV21-1|few|TRBJ2-2|NA
CASSIRRLSGSNTGELFF
TGTGCCAGCAGCATAAGACGCCTGAGCGGGTCGAACACCGGGGAGCTGTTTTTT
>TRBV7-2|NA|TRBJ1-2|NA
CASSQRAGTGYTF
TGTGCCAGCAGCCAAAGGGCGGGGACTGGCTACACCTTC
>TRBV19|NA|TRBJ2-2|NA
CATTTANTGELFF
TGTGCCACTACCACGGCGAACACCGGGGAGCTGTTTTTT
>TRBV27|NA|TRBJ1-2|TRBD1
CASSYTGGGYGYTF
TGTGCCAGCAGTTATACAGGGGGTGGGTATGGCTACACCTTC
>TRBV10-3|NA|TRBJ1-6|NA
CAITTDENSPLHF
TGTGCCATCACTACAGATGAGAATTCACCCCTCCACTTT
>TRBV6-2/TRBV6-3|NA|TRBJ1-4|NA
CASSYKGNNEKLFF
TGTGCCAGCAGTTACAAGGGGAATAATGAAAAACTGTTTTTT
>TRBV7-2|NA|TRBJ1-3|NA
CASSLVGQRGPGNTIYF
TGTGCCAGCAGCTTAGTGGGGCAGCGGGGTCCTGGAAACACCATATATTTT
>TRBV4-3|NA|TRBJ1-2|NA
CASSHSGERGYTF
TGCGCCAGCAGCCACTCTGGGGAGCGGGGCTACACCTTC
>TRBV30|NA|TRBJ2-5|TRBD2
CAWSISWTSGGAETQYF
TGTGCCTGGAGTATAAGTTGGACTAGCGGGGGGGCAGAGACCCAGTACTTC
>TRBV7-3|NA|TRBJ1-5|NA
CASLDKLGQPQHF
TGTGCCAGCCTCGACAAACTCGGTCAGCCCCAGCATTTT
>TRBV10-3|NA|TRBJ1-5|TRBD1
CATVQGLNQPQHF
TGTGCCACCGTACAGGGGCTCAATCAGCCCCAGCATTTT
>TRBV7-8|NA|TRBJ2-5|TRBD1
CASRETGPTVQETQYF
TGTGCCAGCAGGGAGACAGGGCCGACCGTCCAAGAGACCCAGTACTTC
>TRBV7-9|NA|TRBJ1-2|TRBD1
CASSFWTGKGYGYTF
TGTGCCAGCAGCTTCTGGACAGGGAAGGGCTATGGCTACACCTTC
>TRBV3-1/TRBV3-2|NA|TRBJ2-1|NA
CASSQGPALDEQFF
TGTGCCAGCAGCCAAGGACCGGCGCTAGATGAGCAGTTCTTC
>TRBV6-6|NA|TRBJ1-2|NA
CASSRKGGTVEYGYTF
TGTGCCAGCAGCCGGAAAGGCGGGACCGTCGAGTATGGCTACACCTTC
>TRBV5-1|once|TRBJ2-3|TRBD2
CASSLGTSGGTDTQYF
TGCGCCAGCAGCTTGGGGACTAGCGGGGGAACAGATACGCAGTATTTT
>TRBV19|NA|TRBJ1-1|TRBD1
CASSPDRVEAFF
TGTGCCAGTAGTCCAGACAGGGTGGAGGCTTTCTTT
>TRBV7-2|NA|TRBJ2-7|NA
CASSFSTAIYEQYF
TGTGCCAGCAGCTTTAGCACGGCGATCTACGAGCAGTACTTC
>TRBV7-6|once|TRBJ2-3|TRBD2
CASSLGAFGTSGGDQSTDTQYF
TGTGCCAGCAGCTTAGGGGCCTTCGGGACTAGCGGGGGAGACCAAAGCACAGATACGCAGTATTTT
>TRBV19|NA|TRBJ1-5|NA
CASITSWGDQPQHF
TGTGCCAGTATCACCTCTTGGGGAGATCAGCCCCAGCATTTT